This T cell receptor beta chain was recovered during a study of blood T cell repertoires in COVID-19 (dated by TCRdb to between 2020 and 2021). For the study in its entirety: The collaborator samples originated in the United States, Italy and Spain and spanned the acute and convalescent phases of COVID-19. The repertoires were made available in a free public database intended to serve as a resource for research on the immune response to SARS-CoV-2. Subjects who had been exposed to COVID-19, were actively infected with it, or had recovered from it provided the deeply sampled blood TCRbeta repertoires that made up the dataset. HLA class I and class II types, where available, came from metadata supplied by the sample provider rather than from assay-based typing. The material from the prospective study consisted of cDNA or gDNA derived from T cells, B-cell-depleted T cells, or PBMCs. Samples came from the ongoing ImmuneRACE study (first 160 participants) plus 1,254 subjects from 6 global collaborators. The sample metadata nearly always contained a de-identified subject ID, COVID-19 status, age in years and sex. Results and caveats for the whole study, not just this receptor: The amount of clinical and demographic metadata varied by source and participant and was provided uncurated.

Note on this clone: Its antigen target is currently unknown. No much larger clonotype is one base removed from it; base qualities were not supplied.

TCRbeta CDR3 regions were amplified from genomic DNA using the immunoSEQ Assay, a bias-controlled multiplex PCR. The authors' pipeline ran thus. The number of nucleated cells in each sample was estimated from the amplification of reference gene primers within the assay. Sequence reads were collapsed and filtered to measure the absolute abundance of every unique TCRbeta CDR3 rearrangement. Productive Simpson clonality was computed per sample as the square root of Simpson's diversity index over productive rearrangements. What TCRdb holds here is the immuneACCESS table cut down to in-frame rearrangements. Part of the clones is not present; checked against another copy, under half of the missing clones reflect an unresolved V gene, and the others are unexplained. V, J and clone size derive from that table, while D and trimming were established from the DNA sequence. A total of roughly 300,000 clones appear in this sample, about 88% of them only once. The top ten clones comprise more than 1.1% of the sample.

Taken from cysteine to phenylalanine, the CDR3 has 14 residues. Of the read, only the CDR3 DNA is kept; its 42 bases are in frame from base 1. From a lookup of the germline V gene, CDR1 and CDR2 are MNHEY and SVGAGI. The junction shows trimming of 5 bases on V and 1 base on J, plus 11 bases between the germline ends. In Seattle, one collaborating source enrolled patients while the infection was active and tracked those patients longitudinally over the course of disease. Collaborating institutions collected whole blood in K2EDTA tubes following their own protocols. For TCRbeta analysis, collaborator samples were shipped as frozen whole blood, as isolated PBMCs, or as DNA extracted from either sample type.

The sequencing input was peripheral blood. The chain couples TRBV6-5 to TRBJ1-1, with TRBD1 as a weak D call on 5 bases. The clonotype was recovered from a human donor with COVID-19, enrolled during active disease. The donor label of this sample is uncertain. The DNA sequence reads TGTGCCAGCAGTCGGGGGTACGGGAACACTGAAGCTTTCTTT. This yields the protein CASSRGYGNTEAFF.